One and the same sample provided the 10 T cell receptor beta chains below, sequenced in a study of regulatory T cells in long-lasting Graves disease (dated by TCRdb to the early 2020s). Preparation of the library involved multiplex PCR. The instrument was an Illumina HiSeq 4000. iRepertoire HTBI primers and Arm-PCR amplification of CDR3 regions were used to construct TCR beta libraries. The raw public reads went through TCRdb reprocessing: fastp at Q25, MiXCR clone calling, in-frame beta chains kept. Here each entry gathers all rows of one CDR3 protein and keeps the most common genes and DNA. The sample table records hundreds of thousands of distinct CDR3 sequences; approximately 15% of these occur just once. The biggest ten clones account for around 18% of the sample. According to the study, the label for this sample's time point signals: newly diagnosed GD, antithyroid drugs for less than 3 months. RNA was extracted from PBMCs in TRIzol for both TCR sequencing and RNA sequencing.

This sample was also put to use in a study of T cells in Graves' hyperthyroidism and ophthalmopathy.

The sample in question was peripheral blood mononuclear cells (PBMCs), obtained at new diagnosis, from a patient treated with antithyroid drugs. The receptors come from a woman in her twenties or thirties with Graves disease. Donor details come from another sample of the same person, matched by shared clones.

This clonotype was seen a few times. The CDR3 protein is CASSFTSAGARNYGYTF. The CDR3 nucleotides are TGCGCCAGCAGCTTTACTTCGGCCGGGGCCAGAAACTATGGCTACACCTTC. The chain uses TRBV5-1 and TRBJ1-2; the D gene is possibly TRBD1 (5 bases). Germline V gene data show CDR1 as SGHRS and CDR2 as YFSETQ. V was shortened by 2 bases and J by 2 bases, with 19 bases between the two germline ends. There are 17 residues in the CDR3.

The chain uses TRBV7-2 and TRBJ1-1; D is unclear. Germline assignment: CDR1 SGHTA and CDR2 FQGNSA. This CDR3 spans 12 amino acids. Deletions cut 5 bases from V and 10 bases from J, with 14 bases between. CDR3 loop: CASSPRWPGAFF. The CDR3, as DNA: TGTGCCAGCAGCCCTCGATGGCCGGGAGCTTTCTTT. Variable domain in full (rest from reference TRBV7-2 and TRBJ1-1): GAGVSQSPSNKVTEKGKDVELRCDPISGHTALYWYRQSLGQGLEFLIYFQGNSAPDKSGLPSDRFSAERTGGSVSTLTIQRTQQEDSAVYLCASSPRWPGAFFGQGTRLTVV.

This clonotype came up a few times. The chain links TRBV3-1 to TRBJ2-1, with D perhaps given as TRBD1 or TRBD2 (5 bases each). Germline values: CDR1 LGHDT, CDR2 YNNKEL (reference sequence). CDR3 length: 13 residues. V was trimmed by 4 bases and J by 7 bases, leaving 11 bases between them. DNA for the CDR3: TGTGCCAGCAGCCGGGACGGGCGGAATGAGCAGTTCTTC. It yields the protein CASSRDGRNEQFF.

This clonotype has at least ten counts. The chain employs TRBV28 and TRBJ1-1; 7 nucleotides agree with TRBD1. Germline V gene sequence: CDR1 MDHEN, CDR2 SYDVKM. J lost 4 bases, V lost 7 bases, and 6 bases had no gene match. This CDR3 contains 13 residues. The CDR3 DNA follows: TGTGCCAGCAAAGAGGGGGCGCGCACTGAAGCTTTCTTT. Its translation is CASKEGARTEAFF. The whole variable domain, remainder taken from reference TRBV28 and TRBJ1-1, is DVKVTQSSRYLVKRTGEKVFLECVQDMDHENMFWYRQDPGLGLRLIYFSYDVKMKEKGDIPEGYSVSREKKERFSLILESASTNQTSMYLCASKEGARTEAFFGQGTRLTVV.

The CDR3 reads CASSNGLAGMETQYF. In nucleotides, the CDR3 is TGTGCCAGCAGCAACGGACTAGCGGGAATGGAGACCCAGTACTTC. The chain is built from TRBV3-1 and TRBJ2-5; 12 bases align to TRBD2. Germline loops: CDR1 LGHDT, CDR2 YNNKEL (reference sequence). J gave up 5 bases and V 5 bases, and 6 bases lay outside the gene matches. CDR3 length: 15 amino acids.

A few counts support this clonotype. This chain joins TRBV7-8 and TRBJ2-5; TRBD1 aligns across 9 bases. Germline V CDR1 and CDR2: SGHVS, FQNEAQ. J lost 9 bases, V lost 5 bases, and 10 bases had no gene match. CDR3 length: 14 amino acids. The CDR3 sequence is CASSIPDRGGPQYF. The CDR3, as DNA: TGTGCCAGCAGCATACCGGACAGGGGAGGGCCCCAGTACTTC.

This clonotype came up many times. The chain couples TRBV20-1 to TRBJ2-2, with D tentatively TRBD2 (5 bases). Deletions cut 0 bases from V and 3 bases from J, with 8 bases between. CDR3 length: 14 residues. Per the germline V gene, CDR1 is DFQATT and CDR2 is SNEGSKA (reference sequence). CDR3: CSARDGEYTGELFF. CDR3 coding DNA: TGCAGTGCTAGAGACGGGGAGTACACCGGGGAGCTGTTTTTT.

This clonotype was observed a few times. The rearrangement joins TRBV7-2 to TRBJ1-2; D gene unclear. The CDR3 length is 14 residues. The germline CDR1 and CDR2 sequences are SGHTA and FQGNSA. V shed 4 bases and J shed 7 bases, with 16 bases lying between them. Here the CDR3 DNA reads TGTGCCAGCAGCTCCCACGGGAGCTGGGGTGGCTACACCTTC. It specifies CASSSHGSWGGYTF.

This clonotype occurred a few times. V is TRBV6-5 and J is TRBJ2-7; possibly TRBD1 or TRBD2 for D (5 bases each). CDR1 and CDR2 (germline): MNHEY, SVGAGI. CDR3 length: 16 residues. Trimming shortened V by 0 bases and J by 4 bases, and 16 bases separated the two germline ends. Written as DNA, the CDR3 is TGTGCCAGCAGTTACTCGCGCCAGGGAGTAAAGTACGAGCAGTACTTC. Its protein product is CASSYSRQGVKYEQYF.

This clonotype was seen only a few times. The chain is built from TRBV18 and TRBJ2-7; D may match TRBD1 or TRBD2 (5 bases each). CDR3 length equals 12 residues. Between the trimmed V and J ends, which lost 5 bases and 3 bases, there was a span of 8 bases. Germline CDR1 and CDR2: KGHSH and LQKENI. In DNA form, the CDR3 reads TGTGCCAGCTCATGGGACCTCTACGAGCAGTACTTC. Translated: CASSWDLYEQYF.